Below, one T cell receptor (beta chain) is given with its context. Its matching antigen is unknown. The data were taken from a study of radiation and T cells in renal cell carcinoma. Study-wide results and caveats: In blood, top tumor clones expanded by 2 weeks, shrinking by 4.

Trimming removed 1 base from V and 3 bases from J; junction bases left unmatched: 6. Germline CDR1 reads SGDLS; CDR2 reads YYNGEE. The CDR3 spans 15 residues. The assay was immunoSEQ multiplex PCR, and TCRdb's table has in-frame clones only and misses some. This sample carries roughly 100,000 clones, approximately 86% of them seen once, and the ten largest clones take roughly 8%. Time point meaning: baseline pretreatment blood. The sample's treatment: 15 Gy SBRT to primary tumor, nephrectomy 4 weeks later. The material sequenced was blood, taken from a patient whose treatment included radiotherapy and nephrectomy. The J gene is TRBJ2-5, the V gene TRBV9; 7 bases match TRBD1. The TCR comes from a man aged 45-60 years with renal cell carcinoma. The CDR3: CASSVSGTVEETQYF. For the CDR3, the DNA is TGTGCCAGCAGCGTATCGGGGACAGTAGAAGAGACCCAGTACTTC.